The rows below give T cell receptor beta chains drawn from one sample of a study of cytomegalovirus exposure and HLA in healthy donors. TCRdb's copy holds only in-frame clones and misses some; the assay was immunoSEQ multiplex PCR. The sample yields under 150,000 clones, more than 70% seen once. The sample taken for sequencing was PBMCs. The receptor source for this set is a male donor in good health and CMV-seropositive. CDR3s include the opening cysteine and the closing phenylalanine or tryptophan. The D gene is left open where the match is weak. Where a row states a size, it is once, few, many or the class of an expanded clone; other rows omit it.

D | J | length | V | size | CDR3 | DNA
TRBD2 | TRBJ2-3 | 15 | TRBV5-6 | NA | CASVGGFLSADTQYF | TGTGCCAGCGTCGGGGGGTTTCTTAGCGCAGATACGCAGTATTTT
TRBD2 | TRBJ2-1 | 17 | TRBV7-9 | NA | CASSLVSGGGAYNEQFF | TGTGCCAGCAGCTTAGTTTCTGGCGGGGGGGCCTACAATGAGCAGTTCTTC
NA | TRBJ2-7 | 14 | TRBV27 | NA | CASSMGGRAYEQYF | TGTGCCAGCAGTATGGGGGGTAGGGCTTACGAGCAGTACTTC
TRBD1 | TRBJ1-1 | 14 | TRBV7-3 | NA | CASRPGQGLTEAFF | TGTGCCAGCAGGCCGGGACAGGGCTTAACTGAAGCTTTCTTT
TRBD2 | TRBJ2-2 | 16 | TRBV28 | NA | CASSSPGGSGSGELFF | TGTGCCAGCAGTTCCCCTGGGGGGAGCGGGAGTGGGGAGCTGTTTTTT
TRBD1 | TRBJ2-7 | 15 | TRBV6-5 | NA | CASSRRQGPAYEQYF | TGTGCCAGCAGTCGAAGACAGGGTCCAGCCTACGAGCAGTACTTC
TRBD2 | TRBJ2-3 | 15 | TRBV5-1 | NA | CASSWGLAHTDTQYF | TGCGCCAGCAGCTGGGGACTAGCTCACACAGATACGCAGTATTTT
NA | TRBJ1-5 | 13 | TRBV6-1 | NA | CASSETTWRPQHF | TGTGCCAGCAGTGAAACTACATGGCGGCCCCAGCATTTT
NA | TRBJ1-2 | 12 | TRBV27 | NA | CASSNLQGTYTF | TGTGCCAGCAGTAACCTACAGGGAACCTACACCTTC
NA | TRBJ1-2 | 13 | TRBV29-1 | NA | CSVESRSNYGYTF | TGCAGCGTTGAGTCCAGATCTAACTATGGCTACACCTTC
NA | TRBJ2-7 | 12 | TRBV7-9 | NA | CATLGVDYEQYF | TGTGCAACCCTAGGGGTAGACTACGAGCAGTACTTC
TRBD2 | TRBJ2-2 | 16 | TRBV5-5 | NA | CASSRGLAGASGELFF | TGTGCCAGCAGCCGCGGACTAGCGGGAGCGAGCGGGGAGCTGTTTTTT
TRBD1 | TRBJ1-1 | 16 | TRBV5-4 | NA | CASSLKTGGPSTEAFF | TGTGCCAGCAGCTTGAAGACAGGGGGCCCGAGCACTGAAGCTTTCTTT
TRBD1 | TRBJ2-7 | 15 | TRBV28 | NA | CASSPVGDRGYEQYF | TGTGCCAGCAGCCCCGTGGGGGACAGGGGCTACGAGCAGTACTTC
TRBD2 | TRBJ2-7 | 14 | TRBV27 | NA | CASSPPGGSYEQYF | TGTGCCAGCAGTCCGCCGGGGGGCTCCTACGAGCAGTACTTC
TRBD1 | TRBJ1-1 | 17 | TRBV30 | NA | CAWQIPPGGADGVEAFF | TGTGCCTGGCAGATCCCTCCAGGGGGCGCGGATGGAGTAGAAGCTTTCTTT
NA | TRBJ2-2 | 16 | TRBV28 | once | CASSLQPLTNTGELFF | TGTGCCAGCAGCCTACAGCCTCTCACGAACACCGGGGAGCTGTTTTTT